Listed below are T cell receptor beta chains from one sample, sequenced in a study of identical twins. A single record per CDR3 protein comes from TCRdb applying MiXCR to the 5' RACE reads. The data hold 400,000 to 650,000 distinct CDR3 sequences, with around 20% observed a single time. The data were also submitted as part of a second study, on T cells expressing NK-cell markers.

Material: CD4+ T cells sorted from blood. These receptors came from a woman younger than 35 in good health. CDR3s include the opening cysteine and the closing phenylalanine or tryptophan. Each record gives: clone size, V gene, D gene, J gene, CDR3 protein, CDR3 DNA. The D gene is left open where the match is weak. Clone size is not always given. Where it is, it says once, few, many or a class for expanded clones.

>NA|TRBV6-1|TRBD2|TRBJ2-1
CASRGLAGHSSYNEQFF
TGTGCCAGCAGGGGACTAGCGGGCCATAGCTCCTACAATGAGCAGTTCTTC
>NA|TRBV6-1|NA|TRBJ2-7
CASGGVMGSEQYF
TGTGCCAGCGGAGGGGTGATGGGTAGCGAGCAGTACTTC
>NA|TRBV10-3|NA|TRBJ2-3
CAIRDSGNLDYTQYF
TGTGCCATCAGAGATAGCGGAAATTTAGACTATACGCAGTATTTT
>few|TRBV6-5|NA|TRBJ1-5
CASSYIRGGQPQHF
TGTGCCAGCAGTTACATCAGGGGCGGACAGCCCCAGCATTTT
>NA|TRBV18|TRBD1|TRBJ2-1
CASSPNRGSYNEQFF
TGTGCCAGCTCACCAAACAGGGGATCCTACAATGAGCAGTTCTTC
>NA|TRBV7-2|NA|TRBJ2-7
CASSRSWDSTYEQYF
TGTGCCAGCAGCCGAAGCTGGGACTCGACCTACGAGCAGTACTTC
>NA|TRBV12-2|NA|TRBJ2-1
CASRFTLAGLKGNEQFF
TGTGCAAGTCGCTTCACTCTAGCGGGCCTAAAGGGGAATGAGCAGTTCTTC
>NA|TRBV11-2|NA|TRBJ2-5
CASSLDWGQETQYF
TGTGCCAGCAGCTTGGACTGGGGTCAAGAGACCCAGTACTTC
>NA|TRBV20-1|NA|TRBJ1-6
CSAPDGSEALHF
TGCAGTGCCCCGGACGGCTCTGAGGCCCTCCACTTT
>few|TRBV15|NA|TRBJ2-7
CATSYRASEQYF
TGTGCCACCAGCTACAGGGCCTCCGAGCAGTACTTC
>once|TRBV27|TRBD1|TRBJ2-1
CASRSAWGQGERSSYNEQFF
TGTGCCAGCCGATCAGCTTGGGGACAGGGTGAGAGGAGCTCCTACAATGAGCAGTTCTTC
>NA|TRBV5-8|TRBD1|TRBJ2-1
CADRPGQGPGYNEQFF
TGTGCCGACAGGCCGGGACAGGGACCGGGGTACAATGAGCAGTTCTTC
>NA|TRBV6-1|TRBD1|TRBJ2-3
CASTKKPTGGYSGDTQYF
TGTGCCAGCACCAAAAAACCGACAGGGGGTTATTCGGGAGATACGCAGTATTTT
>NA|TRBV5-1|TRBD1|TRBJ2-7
CASSSASRTGGREQYF
TGCGCCAGCAGCTCCGCCTCAAGGACAGGCGGCAGGGAGCAGTACTTC
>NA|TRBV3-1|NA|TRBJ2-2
CASSPRRSGELFF
TGTGCCAGCAGCCCCCGACGAAGCGGGGAGCTGTTTTTT
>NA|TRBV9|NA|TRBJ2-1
CASSTSGGPYNEQFF
TGTGCCAGCAGCACCTCCGGGGGGCCCTACAATGAGCAGTTCTTC
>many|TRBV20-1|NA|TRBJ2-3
CSAPSGAQYF
TGCAGTGCCCCCAGTGGTGCGCAGTATTTT
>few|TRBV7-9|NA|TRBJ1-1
CASSLDYGNTEAFF
TGTGCCAGCAGCTTAGATTATGGGAACACTGAAGCTTTCTTT
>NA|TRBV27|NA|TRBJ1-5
CASSQRVDQPQHF
TGTGCCAGCAGTCAGAGGGTAGACCAGCCCCAGCATTTT